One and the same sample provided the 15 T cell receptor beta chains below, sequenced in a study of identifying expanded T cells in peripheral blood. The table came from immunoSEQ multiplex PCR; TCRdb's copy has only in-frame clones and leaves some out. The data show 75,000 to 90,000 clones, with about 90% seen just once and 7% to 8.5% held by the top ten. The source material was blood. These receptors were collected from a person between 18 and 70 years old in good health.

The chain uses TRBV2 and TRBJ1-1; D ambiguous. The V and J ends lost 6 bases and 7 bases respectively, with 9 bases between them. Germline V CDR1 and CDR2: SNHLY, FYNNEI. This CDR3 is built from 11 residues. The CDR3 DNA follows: TGTGCCAGCAGCCCCCACAGTGAAGCTTTCTTT. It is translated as CASSPHSEAFF.

The CDR3 protein is CVRSLARQFHPSGNTIYF. The DNA of the CDR3 is TGTGTCAGAAGCTTAGCCCGACAGTTTCACCCCTCTGGAAACACCATATATTTT. The V call is TRBV7-5, the J call TRBJ1-3; the D call of TRBD1 is as the table states it, not checked on the DNA. TRBV7-5 is termed a pseudogene. This CDR3 comprises 18 residues.

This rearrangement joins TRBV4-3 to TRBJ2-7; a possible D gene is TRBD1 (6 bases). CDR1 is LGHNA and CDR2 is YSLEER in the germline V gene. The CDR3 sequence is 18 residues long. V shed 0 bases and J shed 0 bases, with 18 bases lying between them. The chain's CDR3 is CASSQDWGQAGSSYEQYF. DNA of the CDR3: TGCGCCAGCAGCCAAGATTGGGGGCAGGCGGGTTCCTCCTACGAGCAGTACTTC.

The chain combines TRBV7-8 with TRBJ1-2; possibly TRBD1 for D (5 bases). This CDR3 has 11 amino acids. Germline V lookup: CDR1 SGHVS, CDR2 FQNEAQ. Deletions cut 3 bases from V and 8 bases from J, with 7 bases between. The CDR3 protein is CASSFEGGYTF. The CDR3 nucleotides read TGTGCCAGCAGCTTTGAGGGGGGCTACACCTTC.

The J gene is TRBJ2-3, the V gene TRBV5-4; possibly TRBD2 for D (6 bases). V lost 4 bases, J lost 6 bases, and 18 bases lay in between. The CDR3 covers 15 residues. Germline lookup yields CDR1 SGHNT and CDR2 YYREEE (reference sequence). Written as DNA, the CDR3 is TGTGCCAGCAGCCTAGCGCCTCGAGGGTTCGATACGCAGTATTTT. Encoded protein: CASSLAPRGFDTQYF.

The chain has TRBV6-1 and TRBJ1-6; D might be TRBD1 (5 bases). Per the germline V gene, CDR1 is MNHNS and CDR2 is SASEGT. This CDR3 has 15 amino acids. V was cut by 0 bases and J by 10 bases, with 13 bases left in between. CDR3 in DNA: TGTGCCAGCAGTGAAGCTACAGGAACTCACTCACCCCTCCACTTT. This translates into CASSEATGTHSPLHF.

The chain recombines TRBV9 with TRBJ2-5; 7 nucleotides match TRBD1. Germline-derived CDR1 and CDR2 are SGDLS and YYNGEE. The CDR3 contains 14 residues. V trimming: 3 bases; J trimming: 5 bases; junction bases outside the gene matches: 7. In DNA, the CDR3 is TGTGCCAGCAGCGGATTACAGGGGTTTGAGACCCAGTACTTC. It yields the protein CASSGLQGFETQYF.

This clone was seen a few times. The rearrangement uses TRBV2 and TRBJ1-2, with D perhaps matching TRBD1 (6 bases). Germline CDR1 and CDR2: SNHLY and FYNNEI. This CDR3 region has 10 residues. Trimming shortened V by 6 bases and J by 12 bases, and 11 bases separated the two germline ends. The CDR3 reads CASSTGFNTF. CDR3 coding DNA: TGTGCCAGCAGCACAGGGTTCAACACCTTC. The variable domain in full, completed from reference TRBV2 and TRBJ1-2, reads EPEVTQTPSHQVTQMGQEVILRCVPISNHLYFYWYRQILGQKVEFLVSFYNNEISEKSEIFDDQFSVERPDGSNFTLKIRSTKLEDSAMYFCASSTGFNTFGSGTRLTVV.

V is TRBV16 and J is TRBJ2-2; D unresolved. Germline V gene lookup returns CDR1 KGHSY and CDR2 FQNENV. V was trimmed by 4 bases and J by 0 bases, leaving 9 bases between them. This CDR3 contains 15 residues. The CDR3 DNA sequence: TGTGCCAGCAGCCGCGACCTAACGAACACCGGGGAGCTGTTTTTT. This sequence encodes CASSRDLTNTGELFF. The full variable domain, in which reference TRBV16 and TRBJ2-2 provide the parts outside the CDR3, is GEEVAQTPKHLVRGEGQKAKLYCAPIKGHSYVFWYQQVLKNEFKFLISFQNENVFDETGMPKERFSAKCLPNSPCSLEIQATKLEDSAVYFCASSRDLTNTGELFFGEGSRLTVL.

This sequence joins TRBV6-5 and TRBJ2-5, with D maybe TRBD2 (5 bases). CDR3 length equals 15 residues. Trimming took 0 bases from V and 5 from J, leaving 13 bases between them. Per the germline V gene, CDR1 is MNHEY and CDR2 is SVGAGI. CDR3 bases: TGTGCCAGCAGTTACTCCCTCCCCGGCGGGGAGACCCAGTACTTC. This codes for CASSYSLPGGETQYF.

The CDR3 here is CSFGDRVNSPQHF. CDR3 DNA sequence: TGCAGCTTTGGGGACAGGGTTAATTCGCCCCAGCATTTT. V gene TRBV29-1 combines with J gene TRBJ1-5; 9 nucleotides align to TRBD1. This CDR3 has 13 amino acids. Trimming at V came to 8 bases and at J to 9 bases, leaving 11 bases not matched to a gene. Germline CDR1 reads SQVTM; CDR2 reads ANQGSEA.

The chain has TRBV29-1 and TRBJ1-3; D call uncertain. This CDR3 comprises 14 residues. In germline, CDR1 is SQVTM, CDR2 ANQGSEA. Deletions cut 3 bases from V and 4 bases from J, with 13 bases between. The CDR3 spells CSVDRQLSGNTIYF. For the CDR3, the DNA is TGCAGCGTTGATAGGCAGCTTTCCGGAAACACCATATATTTT.

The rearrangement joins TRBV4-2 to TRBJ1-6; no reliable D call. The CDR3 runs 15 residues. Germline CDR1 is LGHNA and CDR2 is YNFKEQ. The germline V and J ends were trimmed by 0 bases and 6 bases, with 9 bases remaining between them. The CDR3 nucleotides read TGTGCCAGCAGCCAAGAACGGGTTTTTAATTCACCCCTCCACTTT. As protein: CASSQERVFNSPLHF.

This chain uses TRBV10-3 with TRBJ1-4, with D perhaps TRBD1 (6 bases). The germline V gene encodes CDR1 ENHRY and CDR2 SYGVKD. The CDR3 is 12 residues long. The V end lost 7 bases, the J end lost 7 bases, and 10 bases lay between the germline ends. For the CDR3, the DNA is TGTGCCATCATGGACAGTGGTGAAAAACTGTTTTTT. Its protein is CAIMDSGEKLFF.

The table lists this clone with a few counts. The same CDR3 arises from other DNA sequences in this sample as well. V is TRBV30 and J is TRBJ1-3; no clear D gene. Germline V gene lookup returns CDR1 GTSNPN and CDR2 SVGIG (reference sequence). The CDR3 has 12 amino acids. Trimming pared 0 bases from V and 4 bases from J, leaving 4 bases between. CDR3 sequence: CAWSVRGNTIYF. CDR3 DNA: TGTGCCTGGAGTGTCCGAGGAAACACCATATATTTT.